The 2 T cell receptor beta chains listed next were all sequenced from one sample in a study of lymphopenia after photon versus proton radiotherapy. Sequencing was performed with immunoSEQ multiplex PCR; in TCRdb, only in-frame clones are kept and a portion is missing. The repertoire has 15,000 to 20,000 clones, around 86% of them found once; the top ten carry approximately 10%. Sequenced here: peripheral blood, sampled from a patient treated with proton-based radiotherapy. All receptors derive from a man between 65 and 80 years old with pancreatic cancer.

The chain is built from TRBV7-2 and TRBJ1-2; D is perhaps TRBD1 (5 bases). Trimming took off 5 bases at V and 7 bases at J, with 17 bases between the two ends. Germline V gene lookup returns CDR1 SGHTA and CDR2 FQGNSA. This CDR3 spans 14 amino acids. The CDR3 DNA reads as TGTGCCAGCAGCCCCGGCCCCGGGGGGAGTGGCTACACCTTC. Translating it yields CASSPGPGGSGYTF.

The CDR3, as DNA: TGTGCCAACCAGGGGGCGGGGAGCTATGGCTACACCTTC. Protein sequence: CANQGAGSYGYTF. The chain links TRBV28 to TRBJ1-2, with 8 bases identical to TRBD1. The V gene's germline CDR1 is MDHEN and CDR2 SYDVKM. V lost 10 bases to trimming and J lost 4 bases; unmatched junction nucleotides: 8. The CDR3 sequence is 13 residues long.